Below are 32 T cell receptor beta chains sequenced from a single sample in a study of blood T cell repertoires in COVID-19. The method was immunoSEQ multiplex PCR; TCRdb's version includes in-frame clones alone and lacks a portion of them. The sample comprises under 80,000 clones, about 88% of which are singletons, and under 1.5% rests with the top ten. The sample comprised peripheral blood. The receptors come from a human donor in a cohort sampled during active COVID-19.

The chain combines TRBV2 with TRBJ2-1, with TRBD2 identical over 13 bases. V lost 2 bases to trimming and J lost 10 bases; unmatched junction nucleotides: 8. Germline V CDR1 and CDR2: SNHLY, FYNNEI. This CDR3 spans 16 amino acids. The CDR3: CASSELTSGRQAEQFF. DNA of the CDR3: TGTGCCAGCAGTGAACTGACTAGCGGGAGGCAGGCCGAGCAGTTCTTC.

The V call is TRBV5-1, the J call TRBJ2-7; 7 bases match TRBD1. Trimming cost V 0 bases and J 3 bases; bases outside gene matches: 6. Germline V gene sequence: CDR1 SGHRS, CDR2 YFSETQ. CDR3 length: 15 amino acids. The CDR3 loop is CASSLVVQGHYEQYF. DNA of the CDR3: TGCGCCAGCAGCTTGGTGGTACAGGGGCACTACGAGCAGTACTTC.

The chain employs TRBV28 and TRBJ2-1; 10 bases are shared with TRBD1. The CDR3 consists of 15 residues. V shed 5 bases, J shed 7 bases, and the junction held 8 bases outside the gene matches. CDR1 is MDHEN, CDR2 SYDVKM, per germline. The CDR3 sequence: CASSDRQGAWNEQFF. The CDR3 nucleotides read TGTGCCAGCAGTGACCGACAGGGGGCTTGGAATGAGCAGTTCTTC.

This chain uses TRBV4-2 with TRBJ2-1, with 11 bases fitting TRBD2. The CDR3 sequence is 16 residues long. The germline gives CDR1 LGHNA, CDR2 YNFKEQ. V shed 2 bases, J shed 3 bases, and the junction held 3 bases outside the gene matches. This CDR3 is CASSQYLAGGYNEQFF. CDR3 coding DNA: TGTGCCAGCAGCCAATACCTAGCGGGGGGCTACAATGAGCAGTTCTTC.

The V gene is TRBV9, the J gene TRBJ2-7, with TRBD1 matching 7 bases. CDR3 length equals 15 residues. The V gene end was trimmed by 0 bases and the J gene end by 0 bases; junction bases not matched to a gene: 3. CDR1 is SGDLS, CDR2 YYNGEE, per germline. Written as DNA, the CDR3 is TGTGCCAGCAGCGTAGTAAGGGGGCGCTCCTACGAGCAGTACGTC. This encodes CASSVVRGRSYEQYV.

V gene TRBV7-9 combines with J gene TRBJ1-1; 7 nucleotides match TRBD1. V shed 0 bases, J shed 8 bases, and the junction held 6 bases outside the gene matches. The CDR3 length is 14 residues. The germline V gene has CDR1 SEHNR and CDR2 FQNEAQ (reference sequence). CDR3: CASSLAKGAEEAFF. In DNA form, the CDR3 reads TGTGCCAGCAGCTTAGCGAAGGGGGCGGAGGAAGCTTTCTTT. The complete variable domain, with remaining parts taken from reference TRBV7-9 and TRBJ1-1, reads DTGVSQNPRHKITKRGQNVTFRCDPISEHNRLYWYRQTLGQGPEFLTYFQNEAQLEKSRLLSDRFSAERPKGSFSTLEIQRTEQGDSAMYLCASSLAKGAEEAFFGQGTRLTVV.

This chain joins TRBV29-1 and TRBJ2-2; TRBD1 might be the D (5 bases). The germline V gene encodes CDR1 SQVTM and CDR2 ANQGSEA. Trimming shortened V by 6 bases and J by 3 bases, and 17 bases separated the two germline ends. The CDR3 is 15 residues long. CDR3 bases: TGCAGCGTCTCCCGGCAGGGTCTGGACACCGGGGAGCTGTTTTTT. This sequence encodes CSVSRQGLDTGELFF.

The chain combines TRBV11-3 with TRBJ1-1; 7 bases agree with TRBD1. CDR1 is SGHNT and CDR2 is YENEEA in the germline V gene. V trimming: 5 bases; J trimming: 6 bases; junction bases outside the gene matches: 9. This CDR3 region has 14 residues. CDR3 loop: CASSRRTGVPEAFF. The CDR3 bases are TGTGCCAGCAGCCGCCGAACAGGGGTGCCTGAAGCTTTCTTT.

The rearrangement joins TRBV6-1 to TRBJ2-1, with 7 bases matching TRBD1. Germline V gives CDR1 MNHNS, CDR2 SASEGT. The J segment lost 3 bases and the V segment lost 2 bases, leaving 4 bases of the junction unmatched. The CDR3 is 15 residues long. CDR3 bases: TGTGCCAGCAGTGAAAACCGGGACAGCTACAATGAGCAGTTCTTC. Protein product: CASSENRDSYNEQFF.

The gene calls are TRBV29-1 and TRBJ2-1; 7 nucleotides agree with TRBD1. Germline assignment: CDR1 SQVTM and CDR2 ANQGSEA. The J segment lost 4 bases and the V segment lost 6 bases, leaving 6 bases of the junction unmatched. This CDR3 contains 13 residues. CDR3 in amino acids: CSVRDSDYNEQFF. DNA of the CDR3: TGCAGCGTCCGGGACAGCGATTACAATGAGCAGTTCTTC.

This clone showed up just a few times. This sequence joins TRBV6-2 or TRBV6-3 and TRBJ2-7; D call uncertain. CDR3 length: 13 residues. Trimming stripped 2 bases from V and 4 bases from J, with 9 bases between. The germline gives CDR1 MNHEY, CDR2 SVGEGT. CDR3 DNA: TGTGCCAGCAGTTACAGTAGCTGGTACGAGCAGTACTTC. Translated, it gives CASSYSSWYEQYF.

The V and J genes are TRBV6-5 and TRBJ1-5, with 7 positions matching TRBD1. CDR3 size: 14 residues. Germline CDR1 is MNHEY and CDR2 is SVGAGI. V lost 5 bases and J lost 8; bases outside the gene matches: 9. CDR3 residues: CASSMDRPWEPQHF. The CDR3 bases are TGTGCCAGCAGTATGGACAGGCCCTGGGAGCCCCAGCATTTT.

The CDR3 DNA is TGTGCCAGCAGCCTCGTATCGGGACAGGGAACGAATGAGCAGTTCTTC. This sequence encodes CASSLVSGQGTNEQFF. V is TRBV7-2 and J is TRBJ2-1; 9 positions match TRBD1. Germline V gene sequence: CDR1 SGHTA, CDR2 FQGNSA. The CDR3 length is 16 residues. With 5 bases clipped from V and 7 bases from J, the junction kept 12 bases outside the gene matches. The full variable domain, completed using reference TRBV7-2 and TRBJ2-1, is GAGVSQSPSNKVTEKGKDVELRCDPISGHTALYWYRQSLGQGLEFLIYFQGNSAPDKSGLPSDRFSAERTGGSVSTLTIQRTQQEDSAVYLCASSLVSGQGTNEQFFGPGTRLTVL.

This clone was seen more than once but under ten times. The V gene is TRBV29-1, the J gene TRBJ2-7; D is perhaps TRBD1 (6 bases). V was trimmed by 1 base and J by 4 bases, leaving 14 bases between them. Germline CDR1 and CDR2: SQVTM and ANQGSEA. CDR3 length: 14 residues. CDR3 nucleotides: TGCAGCGTTGAAGTAGGGACACCGAGTTACGAGCAGTACTTC. Amino acids: CSVEVGTPSYEQYF.

The rearrangement joins TRBV19 to TRBJ1-1; D possibly corresponds to TRBD1 (5 bases). Trimming took off 6 bases at V and 7 bases at J, with 15 bases between the two ends. The length of the CDR3 is 13 residues. CDR1 LNHDA and CDR2 SQIVND come from the germline V gene (reference sequence). In DNA, the CDR3 is TGTGCCAGTAGACGGACGGGGGAGATTGAAGCTTTCTTT. Amino acids: CASRRTGEIEAFF.

The J gene is TRBJ2-2, the V gene TRBV7-8, with 7 positions matching TRBD1. There are 14 residues in the CDR3. Germline CDR1 reads SGHVS; CDR2 reads FQNEAQ. Trimming removed 6 bases from V and 7 bases from J; junction bases left unmatched: 8. The CDR3 spells CASRETGVVGELFF. The CDR3 DNA is TGTGCCAGCAGAGAAACAGGGGTGGTCGGGGAGCTGTTTTTT.

V gene TRBV6-5 combines with J gene TRBJ1-2; 7 positions match TRBD1. Per germline, CDR1 MNHEY and CDR2 SVGAGI. This CDR3 has 13 residues. The CDR3 here is CASQGHPNYGYTF. CDR3 coding DNA: TGTGCTTCACAGGGGCATCCTAACTATGGCTACACCTTC.

This clone was seen a few times. V is TRBV7-9 and J is TRBJ2-2; maybe TRBD2 (5 bases). From germline, CDR1 is SEHNR and CDR2 FQNEAQ (reference sequence). CDR3 length: 15 amino acids. Between the trimmed V and J ends, which lost 0 bases and 4 bases, there was a span of 9 bases. In DNA, the CDR3 is TGTGCCAGCAGCTTAGCGGGAGTTGCCACCGGGGAGCTGTTTTTT. Amino acid sequence: CASSLAGVATGELFF.

The chain carries TRBV2 and TRBJ2-3; 9 bases are a match to TRBD2. The CDR3 extends over 15 amino acids. The trim removed 7 bases at V and 2 bases at J, leaving 7 bases unmatched. Germline V gene sequence: CDR1 SNHLY, CDR2 FYNNEI. DNA for the CDR3: TGTGCCAGCAATATAGCGGGAGAGCACACAGATACGCAGTATTTT. The encoded protein is CASNIAGEHTDTQYF.

This clone showed up just a few times. The chain recombines TRBV5-6 with TRBJ2-1, with D perhaps matching TRBD1 (6 bases). Germline V gene lookup returns CDR1 SGHDT and CDR2 YYEEEE. Deletions cut 0 bases from V and 9 bases from J, with 13 bases between. The length of the CDR3 is 14 residues. The CDR3 nucleotides are TGTGCCAGCAGCTTGGGCAGGGGTAATCCTGAGCAGTTCTTC. Its protein is CASSLGRGNPEQFF.

The chain is built from TRBV5-6 and TRBJ2-5; TRBD2 is a possible D gene (6 bases). The V end was cut by 2 bases, the J end by 1 base, with 9 bases between. Germline V gene data show CDR1 as SGHDT and CDR2 as YYEEEE. The CDR3 is made up of 14 amino acids. CDR3 region: CASSLAGTQETQYF. The CDR3 nucleotides read TGTGCCAGCAGCTTAGCGGGTACCCAAGAGACCCAGTACTTC.

CDR3 protein: CASVELGGRPGSDEQYF. The CDR3 nucleotides read TGTGCCAGCGTTGAACTGGGGGGTAGACCAGGTTCGGACGAGCAGTACTTC. The V gene is TRBV2, the J gene TRBJ2-7; weak D call: TRBD2 (6 bases). CDR3 length equals 17 residues. Germline V gene sequence: CDR1 SNHLY, CDR2 FYNNEI. Trimming left V 8 bases short and J 5 bases short, with 28 bases between.

The gene calls are TRBV27 and TRBJ1-2; 9 nucleotides align to TRBD1. CDR1 is MNHEY and CDR2 is SMNVEV in the germline V gene (reference sequence). CDR3 length: 17 amino acids. The junction had 14 bases not matched to a gene; V was cut back by 5 bases and J by 4 bases. CDR3 amino acids: CASSLASDRGRGYGYTF. The CDR3 coding sequence is TGTGCCAGCAGTCTCGCCTCGGACAGGGGCCGGGGCTATGGCTACACCTTC.

The chain combines TRBV1 with TRBJ2-3; the table gives TRBD1 as D, unverified against the DNA. TRBV1 is tagged as a pseudogene. The CDR3 runs 15 residues. CDR3 region: CTSSQDPSSKDTQYF. DNA for the CDR3: TGCACCAGCAGCCAAGATCCCAGTTCGAAAGATACGCAGTATTTT.

This clone occurred a few times. J is TRBJ2-2 and V is TRBV5-1; 7 bases are a match to TRBD1. Germline V lookup: CDR1 SGHRS, CDR2 YFSETQ. The CDR3 has 15 residues. V shed 5 bases and J 1 base; nucleotides not matched to a gene: 5. In DNA form, the CDR3 reads TGCGCCAGCAGTTATTGGACAGGGAACACCGGGGAGCTGTTTTTT. Its protein product is CASSYWTGNTGELFF.

The chain carries TRBV3-1 (or the pseudogene TRBV3-2) and TRBJ2-3; 7 positions agree with TRBD1. V was pared by 4 bases and J by 0 bases, with 4 bases of the junction left unmatched. CDR3 length: 15 amino acids. Germline CDR1 is LGHDT and CDR2 is YNNKEL (reference sequence). For the CDR3, the DNA is TGTGCCAGCAGCCCCCGGGACAGAAGCACAGATACGCAGTATTTT. Translated, it gives CASSPRDRSTDTQYF.

The gene calls are TRBV7-9 and TRBJ2-3; D possibly corresponds to TRBD1 (6 bases). With 1 base removed from V and 4 bases from J, the gap between germline ends came to 18 bases. This CDR3 region has 17 residues. Germline CDR1 is SEHNR and CDR2 is FQNEAQ (reference sequence). CDR3 DNA sequence: TGTGCCAGCAGCTTAGGTTTCGACAGGAAGGAAGCAGATACGCAGTATTTT. It codes for CASSLGFDRKEADTQYF.

This chain connects TRBV19 to TRBJ2-1; 8 bases align to TRBD2. The CDR3 sequence is 14 residues long. In germline, CDR1 is LNHDA, CDR2 SQIVND (reference sequence). J lost 6 bases, V lost 5 bases, and 6 bases had no gene match. CDR3 region: CASSARTSGNEQFF. The DNA of the CDR3 is TGTGCCAGTAGTGCCCGCACTAGCGGCAATGAGCAGTTCTTC.

The chain has TRBV20-1 and TRBJ2-3, with D possibly TRBD1 on 5 matching bases. The CDR3 length is 14 residues. Looked up from germline, CDR1 is DFQATT and CDR2 is SNEGSKA (reference sequence). The germline V and J ends were trimmed by 6 bases and 5 bases, with 18 bases remaining between them. CDR3 in DNA: TGCAGTGCCAGTGATCGACAGATTAAAGATACGCAGTATTTT. It translates to CSASDRQIKDTQYF.

This chain links TRBV5-5 with TRBJ1-3; weak D call: TRBD1 (5 bases). Trimming took off 0 bases at V and 0 bases at J, with 13 bases between the two ends. The CDR3 has 17 residues. CDR1 SGHKS and CDR2 YYEKEE come from the germline V gene (reference sequence). The CDR3 protein is CASSLGPTGVSGNTIYF. CDR3 coding DNA: TGTGCCAGCAGCTTGGGTCCTACAGGTGTCTCTGGAAACACCATATATTTT.

The rearrangement joins TRBV27 to TRBJ1-5; 8 nucleotides agree with TRBD1. J lost 4 bases, V lost 6 bases, and 8 bases had no gene match. Germline V gene sequence: CDR1 MNHEY, CDR2 SMNVEV (reference sequence). The CDR3 is 15 amino acids. The chain's CDR3 is CASRRGTGGNQPQHF. The DNA of the CDR3 is TGTGCCAGCAGACGAGGGACAGGTGGAAATCAGCCCCAGCATTTT.

This clone has only a few counts. The rearrangement links TRBV9 to TRBJ2-1; TRBD2 matches at 12 bases. V lost 3 bases and J lost 4; bases outside the gene matches: 17. Germline loops: CDR1 SGDLS, CDR2 YYNGEE. The CDR3 runs to 20 residues. CDR3 DNA: TGTGCCAGCAGCGCGTCCATGACTAGCGGGAGAGAGGGTCAATACAATGAGCAGTTCTTC. Translated: CASSASMTSGREGQYNEQFF.